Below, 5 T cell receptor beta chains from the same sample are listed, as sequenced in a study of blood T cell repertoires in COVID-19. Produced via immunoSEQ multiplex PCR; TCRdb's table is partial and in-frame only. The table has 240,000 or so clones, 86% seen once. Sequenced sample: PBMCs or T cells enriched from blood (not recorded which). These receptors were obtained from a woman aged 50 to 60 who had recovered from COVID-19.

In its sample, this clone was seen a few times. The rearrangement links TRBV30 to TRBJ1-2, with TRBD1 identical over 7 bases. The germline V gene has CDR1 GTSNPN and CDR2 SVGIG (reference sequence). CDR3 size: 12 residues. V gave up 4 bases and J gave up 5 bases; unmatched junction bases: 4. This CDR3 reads CAWNRGGYGYTF. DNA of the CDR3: TGTGCCTGGAACAGGGGAGGTTATGGCTACACCTTC.

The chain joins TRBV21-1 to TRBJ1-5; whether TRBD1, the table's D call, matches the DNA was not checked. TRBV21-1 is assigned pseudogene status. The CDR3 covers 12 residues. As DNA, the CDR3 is TGTGCCAGACGGACAGCCTATCAGCCCCAGCATTTT. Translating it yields CARRTAYQPQHF.

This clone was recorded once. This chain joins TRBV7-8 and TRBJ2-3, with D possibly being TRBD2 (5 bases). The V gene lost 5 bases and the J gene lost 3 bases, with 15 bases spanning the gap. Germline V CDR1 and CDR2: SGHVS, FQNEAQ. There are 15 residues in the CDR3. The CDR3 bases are TGTGCCAGCAGCCGCCCGCAGCGGCAGACAGATACGCAGTATTTT. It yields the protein CASSRPQRQTDTQYF.

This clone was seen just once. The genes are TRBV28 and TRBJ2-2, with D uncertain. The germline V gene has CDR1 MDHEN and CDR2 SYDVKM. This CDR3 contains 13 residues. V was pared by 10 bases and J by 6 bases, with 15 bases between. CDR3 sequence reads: CAIRGNLAGELFF. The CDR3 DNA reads TGTGCCATCCGAGGAAACTTGGCCGGGGAGCTGTTTTTT.

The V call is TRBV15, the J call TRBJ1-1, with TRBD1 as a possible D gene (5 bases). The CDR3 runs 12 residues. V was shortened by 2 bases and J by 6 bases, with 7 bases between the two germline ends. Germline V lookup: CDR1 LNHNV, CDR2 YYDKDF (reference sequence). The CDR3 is CATSRPTAEAFF. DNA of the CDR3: TGTGCCACCAGCAGACCGACAGCTGAAGCTTTCTTT.